The 8 T cell receptor beta chains given below trace back to one sample, sequenced in a study of blood T cell repertoires in COVID-19 (dated by TCRdb to about 2020). Receptors were amplified or captured by the immunoSEQ multiplex PCR assay. In its TCRdb copy, this immuneACCESS table keeps in-frame sequences only and misses some clones. Where compared with another copy, unresolved V genes explain less than half of these, and the others have no known cause. This sample comprises roughly 130,000 clones, less than 85% of them detected only once. More than 10% of the sample is in the top ten clones. The sample consisted of peripheral blood. The receptors stem from a woman aged 60-75 years with acute or convalescent COVID-19.

CDR3 in DNA: TGTGCCAGCTCAGCAGACAGGGGAACGCAGTATTTT. Translated: CASSADRGTQYF. The genes are TRBV18 and TRBJ2-3; 8 bases fit TRBD1. Germline V gives CDR1 KGHSH, CDR2 LQKENI. V shed 5 bases, J shed 9 bases, and the junction held 4 bases outside the gene matches. The CDR3 length is 12 residues. The full variable domain, its missing parts supplied by reference TRBV18 and TRBJ2-3, is NAGVMQNPRHLVRRRGQEARLRCSPMKGHSHVYWYRQLPEEGLKFMVYLQKENIIDESGMPKERFSAEFPKEGPSILRIQQVVRGDSAAYFCASSADRGTQYFGPGTRLTVL.

This chain links TRBV11-2 with TRBJ1-3; unclear D gene. Trimming left V 5 bases short and J 4 bases short, with 9 bases between. This CDR3 spans 13 amino acids. The germline CDR1 and CDR2 sequences are SGHAT and FQNNGV. CDR3 protein: CASSPHTGNTIYF. CDR3 nucleotides: TGTGCCAGCAGCCCACACACCGGAAACACCATATATTTT.

V and J are TRBV19 and TRBJ1-5; no definite D call. V shed 6 bases and J shed 7 bases, with 16 bases lying between them. CDR1 and CDR2 from the germline V gene are LNHDA and SQIVND (reference sequence). The length of the CDR3 is 14 residues. CDR3 amino acids: CASSDSGREQPQHF. The CDR3, as DNA: TGTGCCAGTAGCGATTCAGGTCGCGAGCAGCCCCAGCATTTT.

The rearrangement links TRBV9 to TRBJ1-1, with D perhaps TRBD1 (5 bases). The V end lost 3 bases, the J end lost 4 bases, and 19 bases lay between the germline ends. This CDR3 is built from 16 residues. In germline, CDR1 is SGDLS, CDR2 YYNGEE. This chain's CDR3 is CASSDSRRGRGTEAFF. The CDR3 DNA sequence: TGTGCCAGCAGCGACTCTCGGCGGGGGAGGGGCACTGAAGCTTTCTTT.

V gene TRBV11-2 combines with J gene TRBJ1-4; D remains unclear. Per germline, CDR1 SGHAT and CDR2 FQNNGV. The CDR3 runs to 13 residues. Trimming removed 2 bases at V and 5 bases at J, with 6 bases between. CDR3 bases: TGTGCCAGCAGCTTATGGCAGAATGAAAAACTGTTTTTT. Translation gives CASSLWQNEKLFF.

V is TRBV19 and J is TRBJ1-5; 8 positions agree with TRBD1. The CDR3 totals 15 residues. Germline assignment: CDR1 LNHDA and CDR2 SQIVND (reference sequence). V lost 9 bases and J lost 0; bases outside the gene matches: 7. CDR3 loop: CASLTGAGSNQPQHF. The CDR3 DNA sequence: TGTGCCAGCCTGACAGGGGCTGGTAGCAATCAGCCCCAGCATTTT. The whole variable domain, filled in from reference TRBV19 and TRBJ1-5, reads DGGITQSPKYLFRKEGQNVTLSCEQNLNHDAMYWYRQDPGQGLRLIYYSQIVNDFQKGDIAEGYSVSREKKESFPLTVTSAQKNPTAFYLCASLTGAGSNQPQHFGDGTRLSIL.

The chain is built from TRBV12-5 and TRBJ1-2; TRBD1 is a possible D gene (5 bases). The V end was cut by 4 bases, the J end by 4 bases, with 10 bases between. The CDR3 runs to 13 residues. Per germline, CDR1 LGHNT and CDR2 FRNRAP. CDR3 region: CASGYGAVYGYTF. In nucleotides, the CDR3 is TGTGCTAGTGGTTATGGGGCAGTCTATGGCTACACCTTC.

The J gene is TRBJ2-2, the V gene TRBV30, with 9 bases identical to TRBD1. The CDR3 consists of 13 residues. Unmatched junction bases numbered 3, after V lost 5 bases and J lost 5 bases. The germline V gene has CDR1 GTSNPN and CDR2 SVGIG (reference sequence). Written as DNA, the CDR3 is TGTGCCTGGGGGACAGGGCTGACCGGGGAGCTGTTTTTT. Protein sequence: CAWGTGLTGELFF.